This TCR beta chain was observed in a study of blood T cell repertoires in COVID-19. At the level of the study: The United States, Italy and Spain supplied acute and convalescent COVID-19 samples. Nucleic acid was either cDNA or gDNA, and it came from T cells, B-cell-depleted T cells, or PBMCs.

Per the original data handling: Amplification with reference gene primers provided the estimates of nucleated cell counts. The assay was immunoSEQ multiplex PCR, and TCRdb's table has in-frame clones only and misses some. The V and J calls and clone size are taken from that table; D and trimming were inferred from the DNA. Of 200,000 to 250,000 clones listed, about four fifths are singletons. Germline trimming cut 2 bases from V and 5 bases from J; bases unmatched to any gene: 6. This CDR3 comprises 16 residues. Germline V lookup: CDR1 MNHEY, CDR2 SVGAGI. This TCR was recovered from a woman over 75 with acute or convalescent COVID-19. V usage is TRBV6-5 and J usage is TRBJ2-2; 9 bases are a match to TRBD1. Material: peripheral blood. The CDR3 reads CASSYTGTGSTGELFF. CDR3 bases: TGTGCCAGCAGTTACACAGGGACAGGGAGTACCGGGGAGCTGTTTTTT.